These 5 T cell receptor beta chains originate from one sample sequenced in a study of regulatory T cells in long-lasting Graves disease. Construction of TCR beta libraries relied on iRepertoire HTBI primers and on Arm-PCR targeting CDR3 regions. TCRdb independently ran MiXCR on the multiplex PCR reads; one entry per CDR3 protein. The table records about 470,000 distinct CDR3 sequences, roughly 20% of them present only once. Sample time point: persistent/refractory GD, antithyroid drugs over 5 years with positive TRAb. From PBMCs, RNA was extracted and then used to make the TCR library. Sequenced material: peripheral blood mononuclear cells (PBMCs), taken when the disease was refractory, from a patient treated with antithyroid drugs. The receptors originated from a female donor with Graves disease.

In its sample, this clonotype was seen many times. This chain links TRBV27 with TRBJ1-1; perhaps TRBD1 as D (6 bases). This CDR3 region has 13 residues. The germline V gene encodes CDR1 MNHEY and CDR2 SMNVEV (reference sequence). Trimming left V 6 bases short and J 5 bases short, with 13 bases between. The CDR3 nucleotides are TGTGCCAGCAGCTTAGGCAGGGGTACTGAAGCTTTCTTT. It codes for CASSLGRGTEAFF.

In this sample, this clonotype turned up many times. The chain uses TRBV11-2 and TRBJ2-2; 7 nucleotides agree with TRBD1. This CDR3 spans 16 amino acids. The germline V gene encodes CDR1 SGHAT and CDR2 FQNNGV. The V segment lost 5 bases and the J segment 1 base; nucleotides outside the gene matches: 7. CDR3 sequence: CASSHPGTVNTGELFF. The CDR3 DNA reads as TGTGCCAGCAGCCACCCCGGGACAGTGAACACCGGGGAGCTGTTTTTT.

Concerning this clonotype: A much bigger clone sits one base away, suggesting this may be a read error. This sequence joins TRBV12-3 or TRBV12-4 and TRBJ1-1, with a possible D match to TRBD1 (6 bases). The CDR3 covers 15 residues. V dropped 7 bases and J dropped 3 bases, with 18 bases sitting between them. As DNA, the CDR3 is TGTGCCAGCACTACAGGGCAAGTCCCGTACACTGAAGCTTTCTTT. It encodes CASTTGQVPYTEAFF.

This clonotype has at least ten counts. The rearrangement uses TRBV11-2 and TRBJ2-5, with D hard to call. CDR1 SGHAT and CDR2 FQNNGV come from the germline V gene. The CDR3 extends over 14 amino acids. V gave up 5 bases and J gave up 7 bases, with 17 bases separating them. DNA of the CDR3: TGTGCCAGCAGCACCTTGACTGGGCGCAGGACCCAGTACTTC. Residues: CASSTLTGRRTQYF.

This clonotype was picked up a small number of times. The chain employs TRBV5-6 and TRBJ2-7; a possible D gene is TRBD2 (5 bases). The CDR3 has 13 residues. Per the germline V gene, CDR1 is SGHDT and CDR2 is YYEEEE. V lost 8 bases and J lost 0, with 12 bases in between. In DNA, the CDR3 is TGTGCCAGAGGCAGCGGTGTCTCCTACGAGCAGTACTTC. It is translated as CARGSGVSYEQYF.